Listed here is a single T cell receptor (beta chain). Its antigen is currently unknown. The protocol was immunoSEQ multiplex PCR, while the TCRdb copy is restricted to in-frame clones and leaves out a portion. The table lists roughly 22,000 clones, roughly 90% of them singletons, with approximately 28% in the top ten. The source of the sample is a study of OX40 agonist ivuxolimab in advanced cancers. Study observations and caveats: Relative to CD4+ cells, CD8+ T cells on average had more expanded clones. Among the nonresponders, some also had low normalized T-cell clonal expansion.

Trimming stripped 7 bases from V and 5 bases from J, with 0 bases between. Germline V gives CDR1 ENHRY, CDR2 SYGVKD. This CDR3 comprises 9 residues. The rearrangement joins TRBV10-3 to TRBJ1-5; D not resolved. The sequencing used CD4+ or CD8+ T cells sorted from blood, collected in a trial of the OX40 agonist ivuxolimab. This receptor was identified in an adult with an advanced solid tumor such as melanoma, head and neck, liver or kidney cancer. As DNA, the CDR3 is TGTGCCATCAATCAGCCCCAGCATTTT. It translates to CAINQPQHF.